This T cell receptor (beta chain) was sequenced in a study of identical twins. TCRdb re-analysed the 5' RACE reads in MiXCR, keeping a single row per CDR3 protein. The table includes about 1.7 million distinct CDR3 sequences, under 35% detected once. This clonotype was recorded many times. The antigen remains undetermined. Notes on the study in general: Researchers reported excess low generation probability among twin-shared out-of-frame alpha sequences.

Trimming stripped 0 bases from V and 4 bases from J, with 12 bases between. Germline loops: CDR1 SGHTA, CDR2 FQGNSA. This CDR3 has 15 amino acids. The sequencing sample was made of cord blood. The chain recombines TRBV7-2 with TRBJ1-2, with no clear D. The receptor comes from a newborn girl in good health. CDR3 coding DNA: TGTGCCAGCAGCTTAGCAGAGGCAGCCCCCTATGGCTACACCTTC. This codes for CASSLAEAAPYGYTF.